The present T cell receptor beta chain was sequenced within a study of neoadjuvant anti-PD-1 for oral cavity cancer. This clone has only a few counts. Its antigen remains unknown. Germline V gives CDR1 SGHRS, CDR2 YFSETQ. V was shortened by 2 bases and J by 6 bases, with 15 bases between the two germline ends. This CDR3 comprises 15 residues. Indicated time point: after neoadjuvant nivolumab, at surgical resection. Patients had newly diagnosed, untreated stage II-IVA oral cavity squamous cell carcinoma. Tumor libraries mostly used 4.5 to 5.5 ug genomic DNA, two replicates each. The protocol was immunoSEQ multiplex PCR, while the TCRdb copy is restricted to in-frame clones and leaves out a portion. This table has about 23,000 clones, 25% to 30% appearing once. Study results and caveats: Larger post-treatment preexisting tumor clones tracked with greater tumor shrinkage.

This sequence originates from a person between 40 and 80 years old with oral cavity squamous cell carcinoma. Source: tumor tissue, taken after nivolumab (anti-PD-1) treatment. The genes are TRBV5-1 and TRBJ2-1; tentative D call: TRBD1 (5 bases). The CDR3 DNA reads as TGCGCCAGCAGCTTAGGGCAGGGTCTCGCCAATGAGCAGTTCTTC. Protein sequence: CASSLGQGLANEQFF.